This T cell receptor (beta chain) derives from a study of T-cell reconstitution after alpha-beta-depleted transplantation in children listed by TCRdb under 2016. At the level of the whole study: The study quantitatively tracked T-cell immune reconstitution after TCRalphabeta/CD19-depleted allogeneic hematopoietic cell transplantation in children using TCR repertoire profiling.

This clonotype was counted only a few times. Its antigen is unknown. No much larger clone is present one base from it, and per-base qualities are unavailable. Library creation used PCR. The instrument was an Illumina HiSeq 2500. Molecular barcoding was employed in the preparation of TCR libraries, with unique molecular identifiers being used to normalize TCRbeta repertoire quantification. Clones were called with MiXCR by TCRdb after fastp trimmed the public reads at Q25, and only in-frame beta chains were retained. Duplicate CDR3 protein sequences are folded into a single record with the most common DNA and genes. The sample records roughly 590,000 distinct CDR3 sequences, approximately 15% of which are singletons. The top ten constitute 0.8% to 1.1% of the sample. The CDR3, cysteine through phenylalanine, is 14 amino acids long. Of the read, only the CDR3 DNA is kept; its 42 bases are in frame from base 1.

Material: PBMCs from the stem cell graft donor, obtained from the stem cell graft. This receptor was taken from a human donor who donated a stem cell graft to a child with acute myeloid leukemia. This sequence uses TRBV12-3 or TRBV12-4 and TRBJ1-3, with 7 bases aligning to TRBD1. The CDR3 sequence is CGWGTDYSGNTIYF. The DNA sequence reads TGTGGCTGGGGGACAGACTACTCTGGAAACACCATATATTTT.